This section outlines one T cell receptor (beta chain) sequence together with its context. The data were taken from a study of T cell repertoires in ileal Crohn's disease. Germline V CDR1 and CDR2: KGHSH, LQKENI. The CDR3 totals 14 residues. V shed 2 bases and J shed 0 bases, with 7 bases lying between them. Sequencing was performed with immunoSEQ multiplex PCR; in TCRdb, only in-frame clones are kept and a portion is missing. The data show around 10,000 clones, with about 80% seen just once and approximately 14% held by the top ten. Time point here: neoterminal ileum biopsy at postoperative endoscopy, about 6 months after surgery.

This clonotype was sampled from an adult with Crohn's disease. This chain uses TRBV18 with TRBJ1-1; no reliable D call. The sequenced sample consisted of ileal tissue. The CDR3 spells CASSPSTVNTEAFF. CDR3 DNA: TGTGCCAGCTCACCATCCACAGTGAACACTGAAGCTTTCTTT.